The 2 T cell receptor beta chains given below trace back to one sample, sequenced in a study of CD8 T cells in ankylosing spondylitis. TCRdb fed the 5' RACE reads into MiXCR, producing one record per CDR3 protein. The sample consists of roughly 200,000 distinct CDR3 sequences, around 13% of them appearing once. The sequenced sample was blood, either unsorted or a sorted T cell fraction (not recorded which). The receptors here all came from a male donor with ankylosing spondylitis or in good health (not recorded which).

V and J are TRBV27 and TRBJ2-1; TRBD2 aligns across 8 bases. With 5 bases clipped from V and 0 bases from J, the junction kept 9 bases outside the gene matches. The CDR3 extends over 17 amino acids. Germline CDR1 and CDR2: MNHEY and SMNVEV (reference sequence). This CDR3 is CASSPGDTSGSYNEQFF. CDR3 nucleotides: TGTGCCAGCAGTCCCGGAGACACTAGCGGCTCCTACAATGAGCAGTTCTTC.

This chain uses TRBV4-1 with TRBJ2-3; 12 nucleotides match TRBD2. J was trimmed by 5 bases and V by 4 bases; bases with no gene match: 10. There are 17 residues in the CDR3. Germline assignment: CDR1 MGHRA and CDR2 YSYEKL. DNA for the CDR3: TGCGCCAGCAGCCTCCAAAGACTAGCGGGGGAGCAAGATACGCAGTATTTT. It codes for CASSLQRLAGEQDTQYF.